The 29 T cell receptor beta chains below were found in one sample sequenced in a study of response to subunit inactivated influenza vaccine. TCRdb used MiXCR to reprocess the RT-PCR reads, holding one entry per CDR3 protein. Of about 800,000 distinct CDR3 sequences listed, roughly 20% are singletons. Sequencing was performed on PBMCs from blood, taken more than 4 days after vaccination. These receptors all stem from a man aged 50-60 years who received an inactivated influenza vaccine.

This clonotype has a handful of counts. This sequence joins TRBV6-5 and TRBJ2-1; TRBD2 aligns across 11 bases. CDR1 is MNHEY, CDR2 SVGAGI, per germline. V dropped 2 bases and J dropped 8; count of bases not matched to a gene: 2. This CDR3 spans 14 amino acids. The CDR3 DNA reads TGTGCCAGCAGTTACACTAGCGGGAGTTATGAGCAGTTCTTC. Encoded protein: CASSYTSGSYEQFF.

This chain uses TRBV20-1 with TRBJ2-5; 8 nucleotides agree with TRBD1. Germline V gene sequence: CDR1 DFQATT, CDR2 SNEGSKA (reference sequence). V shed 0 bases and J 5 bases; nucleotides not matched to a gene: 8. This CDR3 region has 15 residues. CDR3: CSARDIGQGQETQYF. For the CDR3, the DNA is TGCAGTGCTAGAGATATAGGACAGGGACAGGAGACCCAGTACTTC.

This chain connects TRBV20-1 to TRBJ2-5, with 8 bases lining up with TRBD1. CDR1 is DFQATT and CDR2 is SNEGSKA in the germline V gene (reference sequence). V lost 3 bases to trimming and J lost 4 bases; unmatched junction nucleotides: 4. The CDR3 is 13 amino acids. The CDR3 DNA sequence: TGCAGTGCTAGGGGCAGGGGGCCAGAGACCCAGTACTTC. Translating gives CSARGRGPETQYF.

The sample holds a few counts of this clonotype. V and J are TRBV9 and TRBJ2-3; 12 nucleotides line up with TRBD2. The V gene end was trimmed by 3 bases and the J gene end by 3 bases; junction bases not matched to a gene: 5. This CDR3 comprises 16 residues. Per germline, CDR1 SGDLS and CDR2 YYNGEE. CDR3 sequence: CASSETSGSFTDTQYF. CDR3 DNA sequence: TGTGCCAGCAGCGAGACTAGCGGGAGTTTTACAGATACGCAGTATTTT. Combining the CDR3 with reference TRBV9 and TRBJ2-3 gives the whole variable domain DSGVTQTPKHLITATGQRVTLRCSPRSGDLSVYWYQQSLDQGLQFLIQYYNGEERAKGNILERFSAQQFPDLHSELNLSSLELGDSALYFCASSETSGSFTDTQYFGPGTRLTVL.

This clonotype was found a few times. Here the CDR3 reads CAISVRGTSDTQYF. The CDR3, as DNA: TGTGCCATCAGTGTAAGGGGAACATCAGATACGCAGTATTTT. The chain carries TRBV10-3 and TRBJ2-3, with D tentatively TRBD1 (5 bases). Germline assignment: CDR1 ENHRY and CDR2 SYGVKD. V lost 4 bases, J lost 4 bases, and 12 bases lay in between. This CDR3 has 14 amino acids.

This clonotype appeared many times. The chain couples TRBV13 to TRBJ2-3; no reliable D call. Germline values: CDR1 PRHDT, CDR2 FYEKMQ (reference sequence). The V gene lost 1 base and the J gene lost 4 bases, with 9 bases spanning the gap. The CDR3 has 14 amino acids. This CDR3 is CASSLVQDPDTQYF. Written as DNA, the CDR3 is TGTGCCAGCAGCTTAGTTCAGGATCCAGATACGCAGTATTTT.

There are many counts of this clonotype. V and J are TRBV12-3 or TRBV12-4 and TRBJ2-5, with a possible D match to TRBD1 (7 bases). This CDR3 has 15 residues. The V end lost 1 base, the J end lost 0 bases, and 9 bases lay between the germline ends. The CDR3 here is CASSLGGTDQETQYF. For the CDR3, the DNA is TGTGCCAGCAGTTTAGGCGGGACAGACCAAGAGACCCAGTACTTC.

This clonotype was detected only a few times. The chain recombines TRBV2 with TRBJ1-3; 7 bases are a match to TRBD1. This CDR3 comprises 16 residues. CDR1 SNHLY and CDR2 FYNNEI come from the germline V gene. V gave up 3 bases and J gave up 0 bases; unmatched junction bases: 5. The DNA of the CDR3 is TGTGCCAGCAGTGACGGGACAGCAAACTCTGGAAACACCATATATTTT. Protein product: CASSDGTANSGNTIYF.

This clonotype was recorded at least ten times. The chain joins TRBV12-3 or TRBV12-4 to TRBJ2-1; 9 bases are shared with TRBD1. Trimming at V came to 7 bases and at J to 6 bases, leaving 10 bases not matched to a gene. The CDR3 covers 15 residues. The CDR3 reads CASTAGQGYSNEQFF. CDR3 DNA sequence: TGTGCCAGCACCGCGGGACAGGGTTATTCCAATGAGCAGTTCTTC.

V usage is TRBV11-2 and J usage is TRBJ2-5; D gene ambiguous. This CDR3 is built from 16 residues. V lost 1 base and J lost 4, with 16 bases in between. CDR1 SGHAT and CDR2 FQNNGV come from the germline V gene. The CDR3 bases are TGTGCCAGCAGCTTAGTTCCTGGGCGCAGAGGAGAGACCCAGTACTTC. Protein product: CASSLVPGRRGETQYF. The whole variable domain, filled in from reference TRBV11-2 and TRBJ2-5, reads EAGVAQSPRYKIIEKRQSVAFWCNPISGHATLYWYQQILGQGPKLLIQFQNNGVVDDSQLPKDRFSAERLKGVDSTLKIQPAKLEDSAVYLCASSLVPGRRGETQYFGPGTRLLVL.

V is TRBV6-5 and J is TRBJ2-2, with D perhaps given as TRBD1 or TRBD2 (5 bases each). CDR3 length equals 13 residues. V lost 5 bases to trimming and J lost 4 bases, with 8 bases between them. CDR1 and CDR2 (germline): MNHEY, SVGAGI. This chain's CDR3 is CASSHGATGELFF. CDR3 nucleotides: TGTGCCAGCAGTCACGGGGCCACCGGGGAGCTGTTTTTT.

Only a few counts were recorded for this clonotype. CDR3 coding DNA: TGTGCCAGCAGCCTAACGCTCTCCGGGGCCAACGTCCTGACTTTC. This encodes CASSLTLSGANVLTF. The V gene is TRBV3-1, the J gene TRBJ2-6; no definite D call. Germline assignment: CDR1 LGHDT and CDR2 YNNKEL (reference sequence). V lost 4 bases, J lost 4 bases, and 11 bases lay in between. The length of the CDR3 is 15 residues.

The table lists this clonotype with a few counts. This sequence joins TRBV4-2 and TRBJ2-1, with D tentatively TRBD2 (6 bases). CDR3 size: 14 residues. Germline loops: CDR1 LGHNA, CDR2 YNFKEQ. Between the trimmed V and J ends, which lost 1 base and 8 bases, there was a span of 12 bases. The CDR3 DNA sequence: TGTGCCAGCAGCCAAGTGGGGAGGAGCGATGAGCAGTTCTTC. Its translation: CASSQVGRSDEQFF.

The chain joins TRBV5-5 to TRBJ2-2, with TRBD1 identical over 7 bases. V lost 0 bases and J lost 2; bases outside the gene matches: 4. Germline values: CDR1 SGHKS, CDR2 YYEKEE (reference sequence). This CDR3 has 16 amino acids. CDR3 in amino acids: CASSLETGFNTGELFF. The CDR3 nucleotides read TGTGCCAGCAGCTTGGAGACAGGGTTCAACACCGGGGAGCTGTTTTTT.

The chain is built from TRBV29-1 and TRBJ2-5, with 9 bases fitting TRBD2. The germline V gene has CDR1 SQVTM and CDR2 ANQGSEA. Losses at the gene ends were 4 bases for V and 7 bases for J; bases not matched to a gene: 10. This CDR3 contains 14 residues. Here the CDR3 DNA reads TGCAGCGTTGTAGAGGCGGGAGGGCCGGGGACCCAGTACTTC. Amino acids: CSVVEAGGPGTQYF. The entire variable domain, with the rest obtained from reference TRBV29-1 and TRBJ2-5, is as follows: SAVISQKPSRDICQRGTSLTIQCQVDSQVTMMFWYRQQPGQSLTLIATANQGSEATYESGFVIDKFPISRPNLTFSTLTVSNMSPEDSSIYLCSVVEAGGPGTQYFGPGTRLLVL.

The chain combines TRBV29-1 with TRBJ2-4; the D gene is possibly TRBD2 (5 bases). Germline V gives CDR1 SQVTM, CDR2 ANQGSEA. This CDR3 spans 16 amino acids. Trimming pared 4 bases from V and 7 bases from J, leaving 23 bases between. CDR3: CSVVLAVSGLENIQYF. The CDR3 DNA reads TGCAGCGTTGTTCTAGCCGTGTCTGGGTTGGAGAACATTCAGTACTTC.

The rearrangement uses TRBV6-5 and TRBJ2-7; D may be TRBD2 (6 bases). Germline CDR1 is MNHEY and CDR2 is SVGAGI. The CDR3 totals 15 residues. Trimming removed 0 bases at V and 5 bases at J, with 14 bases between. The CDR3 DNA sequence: TGTGCCAGCAGTTACTCCATCGGGAGATTGGACGAGCAGTACTTC. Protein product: CASSYSIGRLDEQYF.

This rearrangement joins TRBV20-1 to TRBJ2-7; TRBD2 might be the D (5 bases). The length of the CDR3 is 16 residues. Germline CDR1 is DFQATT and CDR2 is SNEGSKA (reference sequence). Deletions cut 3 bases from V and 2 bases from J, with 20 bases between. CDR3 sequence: CSARDPRAEHPYEQYF. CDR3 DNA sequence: TGCAGTGCTAGGGACCCCAGAGCGGAACACCCCTACGAGCAGTACTTC.

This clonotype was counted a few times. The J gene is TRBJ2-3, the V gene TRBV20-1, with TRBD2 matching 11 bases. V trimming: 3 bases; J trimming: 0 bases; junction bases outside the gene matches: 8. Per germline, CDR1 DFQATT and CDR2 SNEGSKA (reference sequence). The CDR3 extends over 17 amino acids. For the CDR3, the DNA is TGCAGTGCTAGGGCCGGGACTAGCGGATCTAGCACAGATACGCAGTATTTT. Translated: CSARAGTSGSSTDTQYF.

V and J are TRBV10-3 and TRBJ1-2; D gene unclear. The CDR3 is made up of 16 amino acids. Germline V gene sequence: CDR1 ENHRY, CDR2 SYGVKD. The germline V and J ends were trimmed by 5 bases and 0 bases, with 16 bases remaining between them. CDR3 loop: CAISHQESVANYGYTF. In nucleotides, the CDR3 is TGTGCCATCAGTCACCAGGAGTCAGTAGCTAACTATGGCTACACCTTC.

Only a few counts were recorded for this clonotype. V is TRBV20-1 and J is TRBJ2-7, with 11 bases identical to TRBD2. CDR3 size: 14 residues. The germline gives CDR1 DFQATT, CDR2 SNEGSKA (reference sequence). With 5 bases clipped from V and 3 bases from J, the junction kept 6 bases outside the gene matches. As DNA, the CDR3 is TGCAGTGCTCCCGGGACTAGCGGTAACTACGAGCAGTACTTC. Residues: CSAPGTSGNYEQYF.

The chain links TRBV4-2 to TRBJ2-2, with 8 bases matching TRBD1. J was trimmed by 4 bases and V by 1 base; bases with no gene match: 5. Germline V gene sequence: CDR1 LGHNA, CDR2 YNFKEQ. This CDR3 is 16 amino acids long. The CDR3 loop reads CASSQAQGAGTGELFF. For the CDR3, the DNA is TGTGCCAGCAGCCAAGCCCAGGGGGCAGGCACCGGGGAGCTGTTTTTT.

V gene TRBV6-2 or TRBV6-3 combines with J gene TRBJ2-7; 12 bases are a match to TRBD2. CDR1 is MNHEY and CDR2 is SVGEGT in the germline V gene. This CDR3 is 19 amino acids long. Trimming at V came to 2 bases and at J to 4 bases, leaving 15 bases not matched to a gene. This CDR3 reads CASSYAPGLAGSAEYEQYF. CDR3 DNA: TGTGCCAGCAGTTACGCACCGGGACTAGCGGGCTCCGCTGAATACGAGCAGTACTTC.

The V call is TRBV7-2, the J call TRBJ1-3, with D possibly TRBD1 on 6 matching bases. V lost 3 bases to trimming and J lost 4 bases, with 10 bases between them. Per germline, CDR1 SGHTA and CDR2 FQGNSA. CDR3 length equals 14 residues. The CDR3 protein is CASSFGGIGNTIYF. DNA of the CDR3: TGTGCCAGCAGCTTTGGGGGCATCGGAAACACCATATATTTT.

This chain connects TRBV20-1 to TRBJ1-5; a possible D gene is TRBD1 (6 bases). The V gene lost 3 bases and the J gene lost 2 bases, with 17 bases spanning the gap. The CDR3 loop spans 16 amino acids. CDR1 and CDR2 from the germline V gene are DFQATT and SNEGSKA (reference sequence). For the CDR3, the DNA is TGCAGTGCTAGCGAACAGGGTGGGTTAGGCAATCAGCCCCAGCATTTT. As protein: CSASEQGGLGNQPQHF.

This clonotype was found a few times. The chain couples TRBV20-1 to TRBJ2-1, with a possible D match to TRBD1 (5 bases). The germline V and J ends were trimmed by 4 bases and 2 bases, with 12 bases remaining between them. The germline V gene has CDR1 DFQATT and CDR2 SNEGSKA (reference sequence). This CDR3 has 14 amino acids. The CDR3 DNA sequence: TGCAGTGCTACCGGAGACAGTCCCTACAATGAGCAGTTCTTC. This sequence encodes CSATGDSPYNEQFF.

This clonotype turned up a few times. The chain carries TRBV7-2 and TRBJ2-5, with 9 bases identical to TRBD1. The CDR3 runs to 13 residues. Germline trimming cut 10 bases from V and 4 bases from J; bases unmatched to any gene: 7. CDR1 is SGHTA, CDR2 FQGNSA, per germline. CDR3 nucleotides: TGTGCCACTGGGGACAGGGCCGGAGAGACCCAGTACTTC. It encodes CATGDRAGETQYF. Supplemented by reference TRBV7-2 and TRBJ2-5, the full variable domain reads GAGVSQSPSNKVTEKGKDVELRCDPISGHTALYWYRQSLGQGLEFLIYFQGNSAPDKSGLPSDRFSAERTGGSVSTLTIQRTQQEDSAVYLCATGDRAGETQYFGPGTRLLVL.

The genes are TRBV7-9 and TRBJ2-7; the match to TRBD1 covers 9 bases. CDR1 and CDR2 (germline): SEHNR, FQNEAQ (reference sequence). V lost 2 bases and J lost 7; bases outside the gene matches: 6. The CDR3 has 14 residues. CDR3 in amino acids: CASSLLDRGKEQYF. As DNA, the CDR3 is TGTGCCAGCAGCTTACTGGACAGGGGAAAAGAGCAGTACTTC. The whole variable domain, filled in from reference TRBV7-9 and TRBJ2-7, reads DTGVSQNPRHKITKRGQNVTFRCDPISEHNRLYWYRQTLGQGPEFLTYFQNEAQLEKSRLLSDRFSAERPKGSFSTLEIQRTEQGDSAMYLCASSLLDRGKEQYFGPGTRLTVT.

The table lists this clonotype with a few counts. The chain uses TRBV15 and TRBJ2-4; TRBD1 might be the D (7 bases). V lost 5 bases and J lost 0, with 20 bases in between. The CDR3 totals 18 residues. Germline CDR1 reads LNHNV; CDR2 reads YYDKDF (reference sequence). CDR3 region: CATSLARDSARAKNIQYF. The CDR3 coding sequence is TGTGCCACCAGCCTGGCGCGGGACAGCGCCAGAGCCAAAAACATTCAGTACTTC.